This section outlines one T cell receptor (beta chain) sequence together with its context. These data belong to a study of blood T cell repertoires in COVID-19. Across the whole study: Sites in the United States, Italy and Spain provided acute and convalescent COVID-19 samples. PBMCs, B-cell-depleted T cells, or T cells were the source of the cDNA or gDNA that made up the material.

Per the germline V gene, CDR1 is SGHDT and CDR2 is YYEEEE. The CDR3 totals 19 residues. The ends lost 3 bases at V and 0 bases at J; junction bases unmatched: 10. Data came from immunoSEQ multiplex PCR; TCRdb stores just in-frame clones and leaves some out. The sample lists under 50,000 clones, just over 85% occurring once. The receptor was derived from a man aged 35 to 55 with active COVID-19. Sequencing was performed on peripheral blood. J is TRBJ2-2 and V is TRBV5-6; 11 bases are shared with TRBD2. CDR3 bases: TGTGCCAGCAGCTCCCTCTCCGGGACTAGCGGCGCGAACACCGGGGAGCTGTTTTTT. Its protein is CASSSLSGTSGANTGELFF.